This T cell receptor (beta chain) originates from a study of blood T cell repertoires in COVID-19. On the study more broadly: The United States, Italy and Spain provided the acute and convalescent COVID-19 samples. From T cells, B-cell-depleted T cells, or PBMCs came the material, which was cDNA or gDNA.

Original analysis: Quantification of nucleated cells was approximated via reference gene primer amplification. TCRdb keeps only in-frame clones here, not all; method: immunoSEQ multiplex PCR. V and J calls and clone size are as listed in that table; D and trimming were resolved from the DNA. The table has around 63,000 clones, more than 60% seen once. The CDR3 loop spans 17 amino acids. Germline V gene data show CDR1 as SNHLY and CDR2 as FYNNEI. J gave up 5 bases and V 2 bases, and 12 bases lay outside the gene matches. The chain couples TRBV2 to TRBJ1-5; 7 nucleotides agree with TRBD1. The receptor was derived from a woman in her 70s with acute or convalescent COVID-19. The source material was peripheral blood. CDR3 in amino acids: CASSEWDRGHFDQPQHF. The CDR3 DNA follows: TGTGCCAGCAGTGAATGGGATAGGGGGCATTTCGATCAGCCCCAGCATTTT. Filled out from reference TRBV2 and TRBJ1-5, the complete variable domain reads EPEVTQTPSHQVTQMGQEVILRCVPISNHLYFYWYRQILGQKVEFLVSFYNNEISEKSEIFDDQFSVERPDGSNFTLKIRSTKLEDSAMYFCASSEWDRGHFDQPQHFGDGTRLSIL.